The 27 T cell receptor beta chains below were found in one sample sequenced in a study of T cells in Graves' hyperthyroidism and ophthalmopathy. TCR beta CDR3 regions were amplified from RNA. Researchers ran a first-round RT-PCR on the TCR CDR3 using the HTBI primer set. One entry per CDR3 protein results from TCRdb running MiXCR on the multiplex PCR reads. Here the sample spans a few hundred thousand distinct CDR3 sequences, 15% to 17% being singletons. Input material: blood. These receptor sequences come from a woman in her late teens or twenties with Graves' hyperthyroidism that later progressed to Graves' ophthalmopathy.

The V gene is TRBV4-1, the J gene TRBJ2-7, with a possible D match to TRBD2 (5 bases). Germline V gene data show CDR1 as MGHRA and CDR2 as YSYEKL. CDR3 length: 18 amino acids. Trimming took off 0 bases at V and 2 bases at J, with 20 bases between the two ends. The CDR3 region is CASSQEGSEREYPYEQYF. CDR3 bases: TGCGCCAGCAGCCAAGAAGGAAGCGAGAGGGAGTACCCCTACGAGCAGTACTTC.

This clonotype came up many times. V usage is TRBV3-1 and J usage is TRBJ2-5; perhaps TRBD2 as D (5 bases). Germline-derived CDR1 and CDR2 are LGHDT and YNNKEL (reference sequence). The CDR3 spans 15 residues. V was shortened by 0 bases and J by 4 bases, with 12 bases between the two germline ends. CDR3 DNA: TGTGCCAGCAGCCAAGATGTCGGGCGGGCAGAGACCCAGTACTTC. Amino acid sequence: CASSQDVGRAETQYF.

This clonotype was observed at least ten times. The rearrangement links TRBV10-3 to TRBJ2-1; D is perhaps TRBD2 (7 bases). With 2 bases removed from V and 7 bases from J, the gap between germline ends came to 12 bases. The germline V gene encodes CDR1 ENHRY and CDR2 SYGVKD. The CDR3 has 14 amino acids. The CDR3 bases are TGTGCCATCAGTGAGGAGGGGGGGCCGAATGAGCAGTTCTTC. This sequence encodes CAISEEGGPNEQFF.

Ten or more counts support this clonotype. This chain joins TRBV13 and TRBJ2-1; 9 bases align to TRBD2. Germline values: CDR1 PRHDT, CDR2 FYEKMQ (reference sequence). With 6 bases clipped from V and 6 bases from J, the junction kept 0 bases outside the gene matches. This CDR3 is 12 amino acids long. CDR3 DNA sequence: TGTGCCAGCAGACTAGCGGGCAATGAGCAGTTCTTC. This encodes CASRLAGNEQFF.

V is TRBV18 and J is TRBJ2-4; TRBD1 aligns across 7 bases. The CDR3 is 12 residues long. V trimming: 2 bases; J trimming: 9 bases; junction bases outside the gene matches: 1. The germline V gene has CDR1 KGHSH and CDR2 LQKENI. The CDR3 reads CASSPEGAIQYF. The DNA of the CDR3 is TGTGCCAGCTCACCAGAGGGGGCCATTCAGTACTTC.

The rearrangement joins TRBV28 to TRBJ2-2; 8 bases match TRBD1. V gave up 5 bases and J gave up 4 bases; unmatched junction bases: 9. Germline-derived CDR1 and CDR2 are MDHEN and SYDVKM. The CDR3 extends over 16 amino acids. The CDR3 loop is CASSHRTGSGTGELFF. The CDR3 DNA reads TGTGCCAGCAGTCATCGGACAGGGTCTGGCACCGGGGAGCTGTTTTTT.

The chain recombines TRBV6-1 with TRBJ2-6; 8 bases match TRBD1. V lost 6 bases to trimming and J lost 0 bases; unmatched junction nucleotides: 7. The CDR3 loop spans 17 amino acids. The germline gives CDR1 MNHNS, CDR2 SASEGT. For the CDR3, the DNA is TGTGCCAGCAGGGATTGGGACAGGCACTCTGGGGCCAACGTCCTGACTTTC. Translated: CASRDWDRHSGANVLTF.

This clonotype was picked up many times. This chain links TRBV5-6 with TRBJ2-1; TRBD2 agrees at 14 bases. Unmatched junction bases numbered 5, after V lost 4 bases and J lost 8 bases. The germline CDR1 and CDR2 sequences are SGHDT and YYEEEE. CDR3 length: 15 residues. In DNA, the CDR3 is TGTGCCAGCAGCATAGGACTAGCGGGAGGTTATGAGCAGTTCTTC. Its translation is CASSIGLAGGYEQFF.

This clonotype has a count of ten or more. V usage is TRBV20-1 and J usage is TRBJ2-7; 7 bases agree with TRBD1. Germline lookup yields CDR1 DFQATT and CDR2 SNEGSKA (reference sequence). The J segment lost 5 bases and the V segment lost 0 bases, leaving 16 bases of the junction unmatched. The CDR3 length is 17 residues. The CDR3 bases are TGCAGTGCTAGAGATTCTTACAATGGGACAGTGGCGGACGAGCAGTACTTC. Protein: CSARDSYNGTVADEQYF.

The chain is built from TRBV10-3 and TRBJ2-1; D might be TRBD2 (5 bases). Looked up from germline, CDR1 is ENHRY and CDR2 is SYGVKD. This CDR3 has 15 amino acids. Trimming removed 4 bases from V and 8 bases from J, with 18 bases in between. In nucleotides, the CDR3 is TGTGCCATCAGTGGTTCCGGGCCCGGGGAAGATGAGCAGTTCTTC. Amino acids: CAISGSGPGEDEQFF.

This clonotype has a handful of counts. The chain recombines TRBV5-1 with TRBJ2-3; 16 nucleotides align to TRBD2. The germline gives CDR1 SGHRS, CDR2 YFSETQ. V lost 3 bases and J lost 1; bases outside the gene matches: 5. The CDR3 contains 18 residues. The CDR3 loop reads CASSWGLAGGLRTDTQYF. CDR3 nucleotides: TGCGCCAGCAGCTGGGGACTAGCGGGAGGGCTTCGCACAGATACGCAGTATTTT. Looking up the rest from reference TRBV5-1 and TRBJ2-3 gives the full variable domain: KAGVTQTPRYLIKTRGQQVTLSCSPISGHRSVSWYQQTPGQGLQFLFEYFSETQRNKGNFPGRFSGRQFSNSRSEMNVSTLELGDSALYLCASSWGLAGGLRTDTQYFGPGTRLTVL.

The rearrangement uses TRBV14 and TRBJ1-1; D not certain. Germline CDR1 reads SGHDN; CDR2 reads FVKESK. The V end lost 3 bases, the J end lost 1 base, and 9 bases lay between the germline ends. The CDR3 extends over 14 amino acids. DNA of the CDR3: TGTGCCAGCAGCCAGAGACGGGGGAACACTGAAGCTTTCTTT. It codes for CASSQRRGNTEAFF.

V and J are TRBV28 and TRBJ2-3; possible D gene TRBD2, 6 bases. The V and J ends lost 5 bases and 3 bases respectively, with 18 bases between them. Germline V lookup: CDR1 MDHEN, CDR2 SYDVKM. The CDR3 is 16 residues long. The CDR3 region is CASSEGSGQPTDTQYF. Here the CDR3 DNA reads TGTGCCAGCAGTGAGGGGAGCGGGCAGCCGACAGATACGCAGTATTTT.

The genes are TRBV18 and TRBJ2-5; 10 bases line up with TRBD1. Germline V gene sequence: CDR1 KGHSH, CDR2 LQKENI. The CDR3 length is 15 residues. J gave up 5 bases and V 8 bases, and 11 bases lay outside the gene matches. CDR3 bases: TGTGCCAGCAGCGCCCCGGGACAGGGGCAGGAGACCCAGTACTTC. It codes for CASSAPGQGQETQYF.

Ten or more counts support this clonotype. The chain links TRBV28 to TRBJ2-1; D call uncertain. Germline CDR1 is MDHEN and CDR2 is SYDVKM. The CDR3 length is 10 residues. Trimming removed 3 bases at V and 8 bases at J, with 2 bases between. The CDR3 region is CASSLDEQFF. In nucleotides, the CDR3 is TGTGCCAGCAGTTTGGATGAGCAGTTCTTC. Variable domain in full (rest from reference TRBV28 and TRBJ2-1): DVKVTQSSRYLVKRTGEKVFLECVQDMDHENMFWYRQDPGLGLRLIYFSYDVKMKEKGDIPEGYSVSREKKERFSLILESASTNQTSMYLCASSLDEQFFGPGTRLTVL.

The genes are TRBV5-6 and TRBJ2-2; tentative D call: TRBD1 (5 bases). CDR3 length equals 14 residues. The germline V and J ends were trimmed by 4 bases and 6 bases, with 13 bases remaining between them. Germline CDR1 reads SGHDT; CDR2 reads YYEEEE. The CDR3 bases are TGTGCCAGCAGCCGGATCAGGGTCGCCGGGGAGCTGTTTTTT. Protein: CASSRIRVAGELFF.

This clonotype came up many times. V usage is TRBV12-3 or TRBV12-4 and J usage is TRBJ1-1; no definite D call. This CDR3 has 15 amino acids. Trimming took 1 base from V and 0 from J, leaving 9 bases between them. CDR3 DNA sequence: TGTGCCAGCAGTTTAGAGGTCACTTTGAACACTGAAGCTTTCTTT. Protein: CASSLEVTLNTEAFF.

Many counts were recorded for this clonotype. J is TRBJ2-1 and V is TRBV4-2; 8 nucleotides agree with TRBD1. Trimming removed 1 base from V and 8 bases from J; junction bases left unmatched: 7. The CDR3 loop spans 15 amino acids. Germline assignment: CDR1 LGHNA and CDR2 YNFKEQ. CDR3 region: CASSQVSQGADEQFF. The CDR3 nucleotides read TGTGCCAGCAGCCAAGTGAGTCAGGGGGCGGATGAGCAGTTCTTC.

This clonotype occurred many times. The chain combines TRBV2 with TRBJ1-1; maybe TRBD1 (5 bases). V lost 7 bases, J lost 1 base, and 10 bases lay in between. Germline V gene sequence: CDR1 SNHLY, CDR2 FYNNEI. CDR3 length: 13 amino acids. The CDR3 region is CASNPQGNTEAFF. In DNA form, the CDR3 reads TGTGCCAGCAACCCTCAGGGGAACACTGAAGCTTTCTTT.

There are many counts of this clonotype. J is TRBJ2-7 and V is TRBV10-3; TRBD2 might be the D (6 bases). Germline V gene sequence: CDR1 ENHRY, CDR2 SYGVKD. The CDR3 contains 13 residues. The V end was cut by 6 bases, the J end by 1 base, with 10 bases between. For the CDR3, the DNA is TGTGCCATCAGGGAGGAGGGGTCCTACGAGCAGTACTTC. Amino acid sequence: CAIREEGSYEQYF.

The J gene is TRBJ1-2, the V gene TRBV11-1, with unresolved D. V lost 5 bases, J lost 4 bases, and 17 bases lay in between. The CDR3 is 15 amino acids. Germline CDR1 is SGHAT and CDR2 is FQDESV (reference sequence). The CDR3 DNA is TGTGCCAGCAGCCCCGAAGTGGGAAACTCCTATGGCTACACCTTC. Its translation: CASSPEVGNSYGYTF.

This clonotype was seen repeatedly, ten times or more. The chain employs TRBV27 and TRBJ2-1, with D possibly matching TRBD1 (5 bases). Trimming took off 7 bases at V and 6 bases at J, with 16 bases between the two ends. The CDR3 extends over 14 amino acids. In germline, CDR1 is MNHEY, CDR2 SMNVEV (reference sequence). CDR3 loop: CASIAPGQFNEQFF. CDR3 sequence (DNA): TGTGCCAGCATTGCCCCAGGGCAGTTCAATGAGCAGTTCTTC.

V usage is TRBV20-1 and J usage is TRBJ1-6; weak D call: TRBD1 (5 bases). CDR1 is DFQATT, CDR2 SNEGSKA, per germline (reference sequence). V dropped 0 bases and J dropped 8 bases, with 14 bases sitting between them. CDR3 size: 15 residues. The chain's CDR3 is CSARDPGTPYSPLHF. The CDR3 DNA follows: TGCAGTGCTAGAGATCCAGGGACCCCCTATTCACCCCTCCACTTT.

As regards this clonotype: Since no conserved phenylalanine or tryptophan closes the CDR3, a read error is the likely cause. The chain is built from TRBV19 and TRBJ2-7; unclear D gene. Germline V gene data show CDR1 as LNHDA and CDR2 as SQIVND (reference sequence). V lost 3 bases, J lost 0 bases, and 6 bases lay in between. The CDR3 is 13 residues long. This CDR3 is CASSIGFSYEQYL. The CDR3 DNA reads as TGTGCCAGTAGTATTGGGTTCTCCTACGAGCAGTACCTC.

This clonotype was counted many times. The CDR3 reads CASSPLKGSTYYGYTF. The CDR3, as DNA: TGTGCCAGCAGCCCCCTGAAGGGTTCGACCTACTATGGCTACACCTTC. The rearrangement links TRBV11-2 to TRBJ1-2; D remains ambiguous. The CDR3 has 16 residues. Trimming stripped 5 bases from V and 3 bases from J, with 19 bases between. Germline V gene data show CDR1 as SGHAT and CDR2 as FQNNGV.

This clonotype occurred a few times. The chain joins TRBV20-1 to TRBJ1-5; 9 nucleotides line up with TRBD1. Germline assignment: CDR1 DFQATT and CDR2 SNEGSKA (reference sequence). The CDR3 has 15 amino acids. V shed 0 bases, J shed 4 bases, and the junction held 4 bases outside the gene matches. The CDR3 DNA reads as TGCAGTGCTAGAGAGGGGACAGGGAGGAATCAGCCCCAGCATTTT. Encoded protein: CSAREGTGRNQPQHF.

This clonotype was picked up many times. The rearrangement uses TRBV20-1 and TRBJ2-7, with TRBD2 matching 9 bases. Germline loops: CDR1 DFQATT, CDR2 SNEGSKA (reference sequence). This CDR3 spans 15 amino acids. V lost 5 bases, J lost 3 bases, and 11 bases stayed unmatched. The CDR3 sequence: CSAFTSTSGGYEQYF. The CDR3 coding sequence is TGCAGTGCTTTCACTTCGACTAGCGGAGGCTACGAGCAGTACTTC.